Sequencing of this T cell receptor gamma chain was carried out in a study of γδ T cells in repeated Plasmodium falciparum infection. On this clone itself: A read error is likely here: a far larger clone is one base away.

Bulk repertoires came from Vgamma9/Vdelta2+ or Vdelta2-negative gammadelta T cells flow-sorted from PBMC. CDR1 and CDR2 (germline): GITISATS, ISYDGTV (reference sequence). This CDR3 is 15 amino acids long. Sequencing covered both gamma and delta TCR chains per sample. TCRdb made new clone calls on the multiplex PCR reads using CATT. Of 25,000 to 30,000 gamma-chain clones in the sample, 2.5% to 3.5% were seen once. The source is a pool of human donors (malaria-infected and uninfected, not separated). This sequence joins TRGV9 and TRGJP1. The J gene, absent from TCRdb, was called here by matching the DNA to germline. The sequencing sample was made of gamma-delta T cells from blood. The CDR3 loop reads CALWEFHTTGWFKIF. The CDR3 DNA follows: TGTGCCTTGTGGGAGTTCCATACCACTGGCTGGTTCAAGATATTT.